This T cell receptor beta chain was documented in a study of blood T cells in healthy people across ages. This clonotype was counted between two and nine times. CDR1 and CDR2 from the germline V gene are DFQATT and SNEGSKA (reference sequence). V was trimmed by 3 bases and J by 8 bases, leaving 16 bases between them. The CDR3 sequence is 14 residues long. Primers used in a second PCR of roughly 7 to 12 cycles were a sample-barcoded 5' primer and a J-beta primer mix. TCRdb analysed the 5' RACE reads with MiXCR anew, one entry per CDR3 protein. The table shows over 750,000 distinct CDR3 sequences, with approximately 25% occurring only once. These sequences were also reported in another study, on T cells of mothers and their children.

V usage is TRBV20-1 and J usage is TRBJ1-4, with D perhaps matching TRBD1 (5 bases). The sequencing input was blood. This receptor was obtained from a boy aged 10-17 years in good health. The DNA for the CDR3 is TGCAGTGCTAGTATTGGGGGATTGGGGGAAAAACTGTTTTTT. It specifies CSASIGGLGEKLFF.